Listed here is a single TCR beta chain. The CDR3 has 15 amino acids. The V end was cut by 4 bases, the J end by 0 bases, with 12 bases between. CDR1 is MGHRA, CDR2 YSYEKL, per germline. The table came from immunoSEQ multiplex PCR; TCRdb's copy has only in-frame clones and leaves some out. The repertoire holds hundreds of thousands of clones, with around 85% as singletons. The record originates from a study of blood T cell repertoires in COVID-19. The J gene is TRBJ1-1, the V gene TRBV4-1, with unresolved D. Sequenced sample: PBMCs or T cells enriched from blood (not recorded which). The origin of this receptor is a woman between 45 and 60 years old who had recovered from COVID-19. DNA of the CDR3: TGCGCCAGCAGCCTCGGCGGGTCCCTGAACACTGAAGCTTTCTTT. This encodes CASSLGGSLNTEAFF.